The present entry profiles one TCR beta chain with its context. Produced via immunoSEQ multiplex PCR; TCRdb's table is partial and in-frame only. The table has 35,000 to 40,000 clones, 90% seen once; the top ten hold about 12%. The CDR3 is 15 amino acids. Germline loops: CDR1 SQVTM, CDR2 ANQGSEA. V shed 5 bases, J shed 6 bases, and the junction held 11 bases outside the gene matches. The data are from a study of blood T cell repertoires in COVID-19. The clonotype was recovered from an older man with acute or convalescent COVID-19. V is TRBV29-1 and J is TRBJ1-5; TRBD1 aligns across 9 bases. The specimen sequenced was peripheral blood. CDR3 amino acids: CSVSGTGKSGQPQHF. CDR3 bases: TGCAGCGTTTCCGGGACAGGGAAAAGCGGTCAGCCCCAGCATTTT.